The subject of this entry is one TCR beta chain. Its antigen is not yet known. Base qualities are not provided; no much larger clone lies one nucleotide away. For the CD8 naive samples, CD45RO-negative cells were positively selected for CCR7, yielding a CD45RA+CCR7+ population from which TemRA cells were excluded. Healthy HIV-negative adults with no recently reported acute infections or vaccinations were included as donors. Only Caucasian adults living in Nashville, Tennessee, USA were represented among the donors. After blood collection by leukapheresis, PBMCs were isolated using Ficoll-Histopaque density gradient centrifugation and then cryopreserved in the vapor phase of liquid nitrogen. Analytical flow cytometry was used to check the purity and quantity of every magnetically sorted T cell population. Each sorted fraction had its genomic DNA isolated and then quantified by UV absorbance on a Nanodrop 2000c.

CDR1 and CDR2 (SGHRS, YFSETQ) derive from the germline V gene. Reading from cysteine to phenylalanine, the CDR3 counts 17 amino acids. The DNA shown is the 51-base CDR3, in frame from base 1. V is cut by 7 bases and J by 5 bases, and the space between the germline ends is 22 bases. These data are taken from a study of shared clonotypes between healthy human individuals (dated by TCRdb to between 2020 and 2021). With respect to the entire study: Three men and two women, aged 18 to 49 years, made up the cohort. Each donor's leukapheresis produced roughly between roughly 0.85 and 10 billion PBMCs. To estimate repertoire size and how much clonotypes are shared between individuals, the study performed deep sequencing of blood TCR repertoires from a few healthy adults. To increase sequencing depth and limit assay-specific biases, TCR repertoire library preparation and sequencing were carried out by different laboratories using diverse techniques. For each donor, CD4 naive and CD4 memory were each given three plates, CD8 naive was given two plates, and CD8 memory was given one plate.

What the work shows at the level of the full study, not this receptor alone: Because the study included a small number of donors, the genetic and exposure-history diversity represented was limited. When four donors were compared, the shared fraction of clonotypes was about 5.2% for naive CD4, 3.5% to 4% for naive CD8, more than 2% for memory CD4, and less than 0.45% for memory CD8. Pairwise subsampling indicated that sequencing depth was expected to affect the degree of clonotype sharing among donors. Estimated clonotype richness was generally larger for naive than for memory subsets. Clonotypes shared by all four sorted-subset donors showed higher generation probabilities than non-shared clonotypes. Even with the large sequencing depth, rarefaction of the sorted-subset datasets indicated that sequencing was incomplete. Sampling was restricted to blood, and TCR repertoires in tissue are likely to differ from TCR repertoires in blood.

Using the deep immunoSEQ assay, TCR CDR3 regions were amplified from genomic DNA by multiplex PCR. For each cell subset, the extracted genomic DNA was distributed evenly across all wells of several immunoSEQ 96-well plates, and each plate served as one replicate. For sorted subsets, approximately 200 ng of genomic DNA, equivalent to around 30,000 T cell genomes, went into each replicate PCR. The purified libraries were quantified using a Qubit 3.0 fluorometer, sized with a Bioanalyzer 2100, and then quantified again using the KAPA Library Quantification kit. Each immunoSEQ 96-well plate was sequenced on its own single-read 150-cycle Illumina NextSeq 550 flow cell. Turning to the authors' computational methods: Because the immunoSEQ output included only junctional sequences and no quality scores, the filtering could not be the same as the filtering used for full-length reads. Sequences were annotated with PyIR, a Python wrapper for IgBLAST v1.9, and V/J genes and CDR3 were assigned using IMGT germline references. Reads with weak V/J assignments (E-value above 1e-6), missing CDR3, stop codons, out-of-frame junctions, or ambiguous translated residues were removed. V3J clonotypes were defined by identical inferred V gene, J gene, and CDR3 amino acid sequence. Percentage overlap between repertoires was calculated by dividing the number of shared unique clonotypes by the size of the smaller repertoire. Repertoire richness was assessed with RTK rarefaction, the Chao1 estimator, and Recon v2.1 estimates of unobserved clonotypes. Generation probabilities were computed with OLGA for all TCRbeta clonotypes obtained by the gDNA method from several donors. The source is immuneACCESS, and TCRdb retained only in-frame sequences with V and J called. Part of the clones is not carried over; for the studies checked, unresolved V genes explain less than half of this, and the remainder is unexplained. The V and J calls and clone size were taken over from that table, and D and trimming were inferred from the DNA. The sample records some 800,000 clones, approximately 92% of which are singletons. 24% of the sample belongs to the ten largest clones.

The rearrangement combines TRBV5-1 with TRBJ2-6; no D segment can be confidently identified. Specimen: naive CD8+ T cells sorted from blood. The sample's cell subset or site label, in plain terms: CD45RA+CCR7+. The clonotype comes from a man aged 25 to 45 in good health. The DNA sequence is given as TGCGCCAGCGTGAGTTACGGTTCACAAAGTCGGGCCAACGTCCTGACTTTC. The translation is CASVSYGSQSRANVLTF.